A single sample gave rise to the 9 T cell receptor beta chains below, sequenced in a study of blood T cell repertoires in COVID-19. Measured with immunoSEQ multiplex PCR; TCRdb has only the in-frame clones, and not every one. The table shows some 170,000 clones, with about 87% occurring only once. Specimen: peripheral blood. All receptors come from a woman between 55 and 75 years old who had recovered from COVID-19.

The V and J genes are TRBV9 and TRBJ2-3; 10 bases map to TRBD2. This CDR3 region has 16 residues. Germline CDR1 is SGDLS and CDR2 is YYNGEE. With V trimmed by 0 bases and J by 3 bases, 4 bases remained unmatched. The DNA of the CDR3 is TGTGCCAGCAGCGTAGCTATACTAGCGGGGACAGATACGCAGTATTTT. This translates into CASSVAILAGTDTQYF.

J is TRBJ2-5 and V is TRBV19; a possible D gene is TRBD2 (5 bases). In germline, CDR1 is LNHDA, CDR2 SQIVND (reference sequence). This CDR3 region has 15 residues. Trimming left V 0 bases short and J 5 bases short, with 13 bases between. The CDR3 DNA reads as TGTGCCAGTAGTATAGATCGGGGAGTTCGGGAGACCCAGTACTTC. Its protein is CASSIDRGVRETQYF.

This clone showed up just a few times. The chain links TRBV3-1 (or the pseudogene TRBV3-2) to TRBJ2-1, with 7 positions matching TRBD1. The germline CDR1 and CDR2 sequences are LGHDT and YNNKEL (reference sequence). V was clipped by 4 bases and J by 12 bases; unmatched bases: 9. CDR3 length: 13 amino acids. The CDR3 loop reads CASSPTEGGGQFF. CDR3 DNA: TGTGCCAGCAGCCCTACGGAAGGGGGCGGGCAGTTCTTC.

This clone showed up just once. This rearrangement joins TRBV7-7 to TRBJ2-7; TRBD1 agrees at 8 bases. The CDR3 runs 14 residues. The germline CDR1 and CDR2 sequences are SSHAT and FNYEAQ (reference sequence). After removal of 5 bases from V and 2 bases from J, the junction contained 5 bases not matched to a gene. The CDR3 DNA reads TGTGCCAGCAGCCCCGGACAGGGCCCCTACGAGCAGTACTTC. This encodes CASSPGQGPYEQYF.

The genes are TRBV24-1 and TRBJ2-3; D gene unclear. Germline V CDR1 and CDR2: KGHDR, SFDVKD. CDR3 length: 12 residues. Deletions cut 3 bases from V and 6 bases from J, with 6 bases between. As DNA, the CDR3 is TGTGCCACCAGTGATGAGGTGGATACGCAGTATTTT. It yields the protein CATSDEVDTQYF.

As concerns this clone: A read error may produce the germline difference seen at one junction end. The chain recombines TRBV11-2 with TRBJ2-7; D is perhaps TRBD1 (6 bases). Per germline, CDR1 SGHAT and CDR2 FQNNGV. The CDR3 has 12 residues. The DNA for the CDR3 is TGTGCCAGCAGCATCGGAGCAGGGGTGTTTAACTTC. Protein: CASSIGAGVFNF. The full variable domain, its missing parts supplied by reference TRBV11-2 and TRBJ2-7, is EAGVAQSPRYKIIEKRQSVAFWCNPISGHATLYWYQQILGQGPKLLIQFQNNGVVDDSQLPKDRFSAERLKGVDSTLKIQPAKLEDSAVYLCASSIGAGVFNFGPGTRLTVT.

This clone was detected ten times or more. At one boundary the junction diverges from the germline segment, which might be a read error. The chain is built from TRBV4-3 and TRBJ2-7; D is unclear. In germline, CDR1 is LGHNA, CDR2 YSLEER. CDR3 length: 14 residues. The CDR3 nucleotides are TGCGCCAGCAGCTTAGCACGGGTAGGCTACCAGCAGTACTTC. Protein product: CASSLARVGYQQYF.

The rearrangement joins TRBV6-6 to TRBJ2-3; weak D call: TRBD2 (5 bases). Trimming removed 0 bases at V and 4 bases at J, with 8 bases between. The CDR3 totals 14 residues. Germline CDR1 MNHNY, CDR2 SVGAGI (reference sequence). The CDR3 is CASSYSRASDTQYF. CDR3 DNA: TGTGCCAGCAGTTACTCGAGGGCCTCAGATACGCAGTATTTT.

This sequence joins TRBV19 and TRBJ1-2; D gene ambiguous. Germline assignment: CDR1 LNHDA and CDR2 SQIVND (reference sequence). The CDR3 is made up of 13 amino acids. The V and J ends lost 6 bases and 1 base respectively, with 9 bases between them. The CDR3 reads CASRSDFNYGYTF. In DNA form, the CDR3 reads TGTGCCAGTAGGTCCGACTTTAACTATGGCTACACCTTC.